Each of the 21 T cell receptor beta chains below was sequenced from the same sample in a study of glioma-infiltrating T cells. Using RNA template, CDR3s of TCR alpha and beta were amplified with iRepertoire arm-PCR. TCRdb re-analysed the multiplex PCR reads in MiXCR, keeping a single row per CDR3 protein. The sample lists 170,000 or so distinct CDR3 sequences, around 40% occurring once. What was sequenced was glioma tissue, nonneoplastic brain tissue, or PBMCs (not recorded which). The receptor source for this set is a human donor with low-grade glioma or glioblastoma, undergoing nonglioma brain surgery, or in good health (not recorded which).

Note on this clonotype: Since a much larger clone is just one base distant, this may be a read error. This chain links TRBV5-1 with TRBJ2-1; no reliable D call. Germline lookup yields CDR1 SGHRS and CDR2 YFSETQ. The CDR3 totals 16 residues. V shed 0 bases and J shed 3 bases, with 13 bases lying between them. The chain's CDR3 is CASSLGRRVYYNEQFF. The CDR3 region has the DNA TGCGCCAGCAGCTTGGGACGGAGAGTATACTACAATGAGCAGTTCTTC.

The sample holds many counts of this clonotype. This rearrangement joins TRBV7-2 to TRBJ1-2, with a weak D call TRBD1 (5 bases). CDR3 length: 13 residues. The germline V gene encodes CDR1 SGHTA and CDR2 FQGNSA. V dropped 1 base and J dropped 4 bases, with 7 bases sitting between them. CDR3: CASSLEGRYGYTF. The CDR3 region has the DNA TGTGCCAGCAGCTTAGAGGGGCGCTATGGCTACACCTTC.

This clonotype showed up just a few times. The rearrangement joins TRBV7-9 to TRBJ2-2; D is uncertain. Germline-derived CDR1 and CDR2 are SEHNR and FQNEAQ (reference sequence). The CDR3 is 14 amino acids. V lost 7 bases and J 1 base, leaving 10 bases between the germline ends. The CDR3 loop is CASTSTVNTGELFF. Written as DNA, the CDR3 is TGTGCCAGCACCTCGACCGTGAACACCGGGGAGCTGTTTTTT.

Comments on this clonotype: One junction end does not reproduce the germline sequence, and a read error may be involved. The chain employs TRBV10-3 and TRBJ2-5; the D gene is possibly TRBD1 (5 bases). The CDR3 spans 12 residues. Germline values: CDR1 ENHRY, CDR2 SYGVKD. The CDR3 is CDISDGQEAQYF. The CDR3 bases are TGTGACATCAGTGACGGACAAGAGGCCCAGTACTTC.

This chain joins TRBV29-1 and TRBJ1-1, with D possibly being TRBD1 (6 bases). The CDR3 has 13 amino acids. The germline gives CDR1 SQVTM, CDR2 ANQGSEA. Deletions cut 5 bases from V and 1 base from J, with 11 bases between. In DNA form, the CDR3 reads TGCAGCGTTAGCACAGGGAGGAACACTGAAGCTTTCTTT. Amino acid sequence: CSVSTGRNTEAFF. Complete variable domain (other parts from reference TRBV29-1 and TRBJ1-1): SAVISQKPSRDICQRGTSLTIQCQVDSQVTMMFWYRQQPGQSLTLIATANQGSEATYESGFVIDKFPISRPNLTFSTLTVSNMSPEDSSIYLCSVSTGRNTEAFFGQGTRLTVV.

This clonotype appeared many times. This chain links TRBV7-8 with TRBJ2-2; D perhaps matches TRBD2 (6 bases). The CDR3 consists of 15 residues. V was pared by 1 base and J by 3 bases, with 9 bases between. In germline, CDR1 is SGHVS, CDR2 FQNEAQ. CDR3 amino acids: CASSLVSGDTGELFF. Written as DNA, the CDR3 is TGTGCCAGCAGCTTAGTCTCGGGGGACACCGGGGAGCTGTTTTTT. Combining the CDR3 with reference TRBV7-8 and TRBJ2-2 gives the whole variable domain GAGVSQSPRYKVAKRGQDVALRCDPISGHVSLFWYQQALGQGPEFLTYFQNEAQLDKSGLPSDRFFAERPEGSVSTLKIQRTQQEDSAVYLCASSLVSGDTGELFFGEGSRLTVL.

The genes are TRBV12-3 or TRBV12-4 and TRBJ2-7; D is unclear. The ends were cut back, 3 bases at V and 5 bases at J, with 8 bases in the middle. CDR3 length equals 12 residues. The CDR3 protein is CASSFGSHEQYF. In nucleotides, the CDR3 is TGTGCCAGCAGTTTTGGTTCCCACGAGCAGTACTTC.

This chain links TRBV12-3 or TRBV12-4 with TRBJ2-7; maybe TRBD2 (6 bases). The V end lost 6 bases, the J end lost 3 bases, and 15 bases lay between the germline ends. CDR3 size: 14 residues. The CDR3 loop reads CASSAGTDIYEQYF. CDR3 in DNA: TGTGCCAGCAGCGCCGGGACTGACATCTACGAGCAGTACTTC.

A remark on this clonotype: Given a much more abundant clone one base away, this may be a read error. The chain joins TRBV6-1 to TRBJ2-7; 10 positions agree with TRBD1. The germline CDR1 and CDR2 sequences are MNHNS and SASEGT. The V segment lost 0 bases and the J segment 5 bases; nucleotides outside the gene matches: 4. The CDR3 loop spans 15 amino acids. CDR3 in DNA: TGTGCCAGCAGTGAAGCGTCCGGACAGGGGGACGAGCAGTACTTC. It encodes CASSEASGQGDEQYF.

As to this clonotype: A much bigger clone sits one base away, suggesting this may be a read error. The CDR3 reads CSAMTAYYGYTF. The DNA for the CDR3 is TGCAGTGCTATGACAGCGTACTATGGCTACACCTTC. The chain uses TRBV20-1 and TRBJ1-2, with D possibly TRBD1 on 5 matching bases. The CDR3 loop spans 12 amino acids. V shed 4 bases and J shed 3 bases, with 9 bases lying between them. Germline V CDR1 and CDR2: DFQATT, SNEGSKA (reference sequence).

J is TRBJ1-1 and V is TRBV5-1; perhaps TRBD1 as D (5 bases). Trimming took 3 bases from V and 1 from J, leaving 10 bases between them. The CDR3 is made up of 14 amino acids. CDR1 and CDR2 from the germline V gene are SGHRS and YFSETQ. CDR3 nucleotides: TGCGCCAGCAGCTCTCAGGGTAAGAACACTGAAGCTTTCTTT. Its translation: CASSSQGKNTEAFF.

V is TRBV20-1 and J is TRBJ2-1, with 10 bases identical to TRBD2. The ends lost 6 bases at V and 6 bases at J; junction bases unmatched: 5. CDR3 length: 13 amino acids. CDR1 is DFQATT, CDR2 SNEGSKA, per germline (reference sequence). The CDR3 loop reads CSARLAGLNEQFF. As DNA, the CDR3 is TGCAGTGCCAGACTAGCGGGTCTCAATGAGCAGTTCTTC.

The rearrangement joins TRBV2 to TRBJ2-1, with unresolved D. This CDR3 contains 13 residues. Germline V gives CDR1 SNHLY, CDR2 FYNNEI. Trimming stripped 6 bases from V and 15 bases from J, with 21 bases between. The CDR3 loop reads CASRVDWRMASFF. CDR3 bases: TGTGCCAGCAGGGTAGACTGGCGAATGGCCTCGTTCTTC.

The chain combines TRBV11-3 with TRBJ2-3; a possible D gene is TRBD2 (6 bases). From germline, CDR1 is SGHNT and CDR2 YENEEA. This CDR3 is built from 13 residues. V was clipped by 4 bases and J by 2 bases, with 7 bases between them. CDR3 residues: CASSWTTTDTQYF. In DNA, the CDR3 is TGTGCCAGCAGCTGGACTACCACAGATACGCAGTATTTT.

This clonotype came up many times. The rearrangement uses TRBV6-1 and TRBJ1-5; D is unresolved. The CDR3 is 14 amino acids. From germline, CDR1 is MNHNS and CDR2 SASEGT. Trimming left V 5 bases short and J 2 bases short, with 10 bases between. As DNA, the CDR3 is TGTGCCAGCAGTCCACTAGGTCGCAATCAGCCCCAGCATTTT. Translation: CASSPLGRNQPQHF.

Concerning this clonotype: This may arise from a read error, as a much more abundant clone is one base away. The chain carries TRBV12-3 or TRBV12-4 and TRBJ2-3, with 10 bases fitting TRBD1. The CDR3 extends over 17 amino acids. CDR3 protein: CASSSRQGASGTDMQYF. The CDR3 nucleotides read TGTGCCAGCAGTTCACGACAGGGGGCTTCGGGCACAGATATGCAGTATTTT.

As concerns this clonotype: A junction end diverges from the germline sequence, so it may reflect a read error. This chain uses TRBV20-1 with TRBJ1-2; D uncertain. The CDR3 runs 11 residues. Germline assignment: CDR1 DFQATT and CDR2 SNEGSKA (reference sequence). The CDR3 loop is CSSRVGSGYTF. The CDR3 nucleotides read TGCAGTTCTAGAGTGGGATCAGGCTACACCTTC.

A word on this clonotype: A much larger clone is a single base away; this may be a read error. This sequence joins TRBV25-1 and TRBJ2-1; 11 nucleotides line up with TRBD2. Germline V CDR1 and CDR2: MGHDK, SYGVNS. The CDR3 is made up of 13 amino acids. The CDR3 bases are TGTTCCAGCAGTAGCGGGAGGGCCAATGAGCGGTTCTTC. This codes for CSSSSGRANERFF.

With respect to this clonotype: A read error may explain this, as a much larger clone is one base away. The chain recombines TRBV28 with TRBJ2-1; 10 bases are a match to TRBD2. This CDR3 region has 14 residues. V dropped 10 bases and J dropped 10; count of bases not matched to a gene: 13. The germline V gene encodes CDR1 MDHEN and CDR2 SYDVKM. The chain's CDR3 is CATTLAGRTYEQFF. CDR3 nucleotides: TGTGCCACGACACTAGCGGGAAGAACCTACGAGCAGTTCTTC.

Many counts were recorded for this clonotype. V is TRBV20-1 and J is TRBJ2-1; D perhaps matches TRBD2 (6 bases). The CDR3 is 13 amino acids. V lost 4 bases and J 2 bases, leaving 9 bases between the germline ends. The germline CDR1 and CDR2 sequences are DFQATT and SNEGSKA (reference sequence). This CDR3 reads CSAIAVTYNEQFF. The CDR3 nucleotides read TGCAGTGCTATAGCGGTTACCTACAATGAGCAGTTCTTC.

The table lists this clonotype with a few counts. This sequence joins TRBV3-1 and TRBJ2-7; 8 bases line up with TRBD1. The CDR3 spans 15 residues. Germline V lookup: CDR1 LGHDT, CDR2 YNNKEL (reference sequence). V dropped 4 bases and J dropped 5; count of bases not matched to a gene: 10. In nucleotides, the CDR3 is TGTGCCAGCAGCCTGTGGGACAGGAAGCCGCACGAGCAGTACTTC. Its protein product is CASSLWDRKPHEQYF.